The 28 T cell receptor beta chains presented below share a single source sample, sequenced in a study of blood T cell repertoires in COVID-19. Data came from immunoSEQ multiplex PCR; TCRdb stores just in-frame clones and leaves some out. The profile covers 250,000 to 300,000 clones, with 70% to 75% appearing a single time and more than 2.5% taken by the ten largest. Source material: peripheral blood. The source of these receptors is a woman older than 75 with acute or convalescent COVID-19.

This clone appeared once. The V call is TRBV23-1, the J call TRBJ1-2; D is unresolved. TRBV23-1 belongs to the ORF category, with a function that is uncertain. This CDR3 contains 9 residues. Trimming cost V 6 bases and J 13 bases, with 9 bases left between them. The CDR3 reads CASSPDCTF. CDR3 DNA sequence: TGCGCCAGCAGCCCCGACTGCACCTTC.

The chain is built from TRBV5-1 and TRBJ2-1; 12 bases agree with TRBD2. CDR1 is SGHRS and CDR2 is YFSETQ in the germline V gene. J lost 7 bases, V lost 7 bases, and 9 bases had no gene match. The CDR3 has 15 amino acids. The CDR3 loop reads CASAITSGGQNEQFF. In DNA, the CDR3 is TGCGCCAGCGCCATAACTAGCGGGGGGCAAAATGAGCAGTTCTTC. Based on the CDR3 plus reference TRBV5-1 and TRBJ2-1, the full variable domain is KAGVTQTPRYLIKTRGQQVTLSCSPISGHRSVSWYQQTPGQGLQFLFEYFSETQRNKGNFPGRFSGRQFSNSRSEMNVSTLELGDSALYLCASAITSGGQNEQFFGPGTRLTVL.

The genes are TRBV27 and TRBJ1-4; maybe TRBD1 (6 bases). V was shortened by 3 bases and J by 8 bases, with 19 bases between the two germline ends. The CDR3 runs to 16 residues. Germline V CDR1 and CDR2: MNHEY, SMNVEV (reference sequence). The CDR3 sequence: CASSFRAGGHREKLFF. The CDR3 DNA sequence: TGTGCCAGCAGTTTCCGGGCGGGGGGGCACCGCGAAAAACTGTTTTTT.

This clone was picked up a small number of times. The rearrangement links TRBV11-3 to TRBJ2-1; 8 nucleotides align to TRBD1. Germline values: CDR1 SGHNT, CDR2 YENEEA. V lost 4 bases and J lost 14; bases outside the gene matches: 7. This CDR3 has 12 residues. CDR3 loop: CASSSSRTGKFF. The CDR3 nucleotides are TGTGCCAGCAGCTCTAGTAGGACAGGGAAGTTCTTC.

This chain's CDR3 is CASSMRQGDSPLHF. For the CDR3, the DNA is TGTGCCAGCAGCATGAGACAGGGCGATTCACCCCTCCACTTT. J is TRBJ1-6 and V is TRBV7-2; 7 bases are a match to TRBD1. CDR3 length: 14 amino acids. Germline V lookup: CDR1 SGHTA, CDR2 FQGNSA. V lost 5 bases and J lost 8; bases outside the gene matches: 6.

This chain joins TRBV2 and TRBJ2-1; 7 nucleotides match TRBD2. Unmatched junction bases numbered 4, after V lost 8 bases and J lost 0 bases. CDR3 length: 14 residues. In germline, CDR1 is SNHLY, CDR2 FYNNEI. In DNA form, the CDR3 reads TGTGCCAGCGGTAGCGGGCGCTCCTACAATGAGCAGTTCTTC. Translated: CASGSGRSYNEQFF. Full variable domain (remainder filled in from reference TRBV2 and TRBJ2-1): EPEVTQTPSHQVTQMGQEVILRCVPISNHLYFYWYRQILGQKVEFLVSFYNNEISEKSEIFDDQFSVERPDGSNFTLKIRSTKLEDSAMYFCASGSGRSYNEQFFGPGTRLTVL.

The CDR3 bases are TGTGCCAGCAGCTTGCTTTCCAGGGGGTCTAATGAAAAACTGTTTTTT. Protein product: CASSLLSRGSNEKLFF. The chain recombines TRBV5-5 with TRBJ1-4, with 7 bases matching TRBD1. The germline gives CDR1 SGHKS, CDR2 YYEKEE (reference sequence). V dropped 1 base and J dropped 3; count of bases not matched to a gene: 6. This CDR3 is built from 16 residues.

A single count supports this clone. The rearrangement joins TRBV27 to TRBJ1-5, with D unresolved. V dropped 3 bases and J dropped 3 bases, with 9 bases sitting between them. Germline V gives CDR1 MNHEY, CDR2 SMNVEV (reference sequence). This CDR3 is built from 14 residues. CDR3 in amino acids: CASSFSGTNQPQHF. DNA for the CDR3: TGTGCCAGCAGTTTTTCAGGAACCAATCAGCCCCAGCATTTT.

The V and J genes are TRBV28 and TRBJ2-5; no definite D call. Trimming cost V 6 bases and J 5 bases, with 16 bases left between them. CDR1 is MDHEN and CDR2 is SYDVKM in the germline V gene. The length of the CDR3 is 14 residues. CDR3 sequence: CASSPHSGRETQYF. The CDR3, as DNA: TGTGCCAGCAGCCCCCACAGTGGTAGGGAGACCCAGTACTTC.

This chain uses TRBV29-1 with TRBJ2-7; D is undetermined. The CDR3 contains 11 residues. Germline loops: CDR1 SQVTM, CDR2 ANQGSEA. Trimming took off 3 bases at V and 8 bases at J, with 11 bases between the two ends. The CDR3 is CSVELGVKQYF. As DNA, the CDR3 is TGCAGCGTTGAGCTCGGTGTGAAGCAGTACTTC.

As concerns this clone: This specimen includes other DNA sequences encoding the same CDR3. CDR3 amino acids: CASSYSGRGGGYTF. The DNA of the CDR3 is TGTGCCAGCAGTTACTCGGGCCGAGGGGGTGGCTACACCTTC. The genes are TRBV6-2 or TRBV6-3 and TRBJ1-2; the D gene is possibly TRBD1 (6 bases). The CDR3 consists of 14 residues. Germline V gene lookup returns CDR1 MNHEY and CDR2 SVGEGT. V was pared by 0 bases and J by 7 bases, with 12 bases between.

This chain links TRBV6-5 with TRBJ2-4, with 11 positions matching TRBD1. Germline V lookup: CDR1 MNHEY, CDR2 SVGAGI. The CDR3 extends over 15 amino acids. V gave up 5 bases and J gave up 6 bases; unmatched junction bases: 6. CDR3 in amino acids: CASSRTGGRGNIQYF. CDR3 bases: TGTGCCAGCAGTCGGACAGGGGGCCGGGGAAACATTCAGTACTTC.

The chain couples TRBV28 to TRBJ2-7, with D maybe TRBD1 (5 bases). The V and J ends lost 7 bases and 2 bases respectively, with 9 bases between them. Germline loops: CDR1 MDHEN, CDR2 SYDVKM. The length of the CDR3 is 12 residues. This chain's CDR3 is CASKTVTYEQYF. The CDR3 nucleotides read TGTGCCAGCAAGACAGTTACCTACGAGCAGTACTTC. Complete variable domain (other parts from reference TRBV28 and TRBJ2-7): DVKVTQSSRYLVKRTGEKVFLECVQDMDHENMFWYRQDPGLGLRLIYFSYDVKMKEKGDIPEGYSVSREKKERFSLILESASTNQTSMYLCASKTVTYEQYFGPGTRLTVT.

This sequence joins TRBV3-1 (or the pseudogene TRBV3-2) and TRBJ1-6; 11 positions agree with TRBD1. The germline gives CDR1 LGHDT, CDR2 YNNKEL (reference sequence). The CDR3 loop spans 16 amino acids. V shed 4 bases, J shed 7 bases, and the junction held 6 bases outside the gene matches. The CDR3 DNA reads TGTGCCAGCAGCCCCGGAGGGACAGGGGGAAATTCACCCCTCCACTTT. Its protein product is CASSPGGTGGNSPLHF.

V gene TRBV9 combines with J gene TRBJ1-6, with D hard to call. Trimming pared 4 bases from V and 5 bases from J, leaving 13 bases between. CDR3 length: 15 amino acids. In germline, CDR1 is SGDLS, CDR2 YYNGEE. CDR3 nucleotides: TGTGCCAGCAGCACTATGACGGATAATAATTCACCCCTCCACTTT. This translates into CASSTMTDNNSPLHF. Full variable domain (remainder filled in from reference TRBV9 and TRBJ1-6): DSGVTQTPKHLITATGQRVTLRCSPRSGDLSVYWYQQSLDQGLQFLIQYYNGEERAKGNILERFSAQQFPDLHSELNLSSLELGDSALYFCASSTMTDNNSPLHFGNGTRLTVT.

The gene calls are TRBV3-1 (or the pseudogene TRBV3-2) and TRBJ1-4; D uncertain. This CDR3 has 13 residues. The germline V gene encodes CDR1 LGHDT and CDR2 YNNKEL (reference sequence). Between the trimmed V and J ends, which lost 1 base and 8 bases, there was a span of 8 bases. CDR3 nucleotides: TGTGCCAGCAGCCAAGTGGAGTTGGAAAAACTGTTTTTT. It translates to CASSQVELEKLFF.

V usage is TRBV19 and J usage is TRBJ1-1; TRBD1 agrees at 10 bases. The CDR3 extends over 16 amino acids. CDR1 LNHDA and CDR2 SQIVND come from the germline V gene (reference sequence). The ends lost 3 bases at V and 6 bases at J; junction bases unmatched: 10. The CDR3, as DNA: TGTGCCAGTAGTATGCCGACAGGGGGCGAGCACCCTGAAGCTTTCTTT. This translates into CASSMPTGGEHPEAFF.

This chain joins TRBV19 and TRBJ1-1; unclear D gene. This CDR3 spans 13 amino acids. Trimming shortened V by 5 bases and J by 0 bases, and 7 bases separated the two germline ends. Germline CDR1 LNHDA, CDR2 SQIVND (reference sequence). CDR3 nucleotide sequence: TGTGCCAGTAGTGTTGACTTGAACACTGAAGCTTTCTTT. Protein product: CASSVDLNTEAFF.

This sequence joins TRBV6-4 and TRBJ2-1, with TRBD2 matching over 7 bases. The ends lost 7 bases at V and 2 bases at J; junction bases unmatched: 11. CDR1 and CDR2 (germline): MRHNA, SNTAGT. The CDR3 spans 16 residues. The CDR3 here is CASTFGLGKTYNEQFF. The CDR3 DNA sequence: TGTGCCAGCACCTTTGGACTAGGGAAGACCTACAATGAGCAGTTCTTC.

This clone was counted between two and nine times. The rearrangement joins TRBV10-3 to TRBJ1-1, with TRBD1 matching 7 bases. The CDR3 spans 15 residues. The germline gives CDR1 ENHRY, CDR2 SYGVKD. Trimming at V came to 2 bases and at J to 1 base, leaving 4 bases not matched to a gene. The CDR3 here is CAISEAGTENTEAFF. The CDR3 DNA follows: TGTGCCATCAGTGAGGCCGGGACAGAGAACACTGAAGCTTTCTTT.

The chain combines TRBV5-1 with TRBJ1-5; D is perhaps TRBD1 (5 bases). Trimming stripped 0 bases from V and 7 bases from J, with 14 bases between. Germline V gene lookup returns CDR1 SGHRS and CDR2 YFSETQ. The CDR3 is 15 amino acids. The CDR3 DNA is TGCGCCAGCAGCTTGGGAGGTGGTGGGGCGCAGCCCCAGCATTTT. Its protein is CASSLGGGGAQPQHF.

In DNA form, the CDR3 reads TGTGCCAGCAGCTTAGAAGGAAATGGAGCGGGAACATCCTACAATGAGCAGTTCTTC. Its translation: CASSLEGNGAGTSYNEQFF. The V gene is TRBV7-9, the J gene TRBJ2-1; 7 bases align to TRBD2. The CDR3 runs 19 residues. Germline V gene data show CDR1 as SEHNR and CDR2 as FQNEAQ (reference sequence). V lost 1 base, J lost 1 base, and 13 bases stayed unmatched.

This clone was observed once. The chain recombines TRBV20-1 with TRBJ1-1; D is undetermined. The CDR3 sequence is 11 residues long. V gave up 1 base and J gave up 11 bases, with 11 bases separating them. Germline CDR1 is DFQATT and CDR2 is SNEGSKA (reference sequence). The chain's CDR3 is CSARGFGEAFF. For the CDR3, the DNA is TGCAGTGCTAGAGGGTTTGGTGAGGCTTTCTTT.

The chain recombines TRBV3-1 (or the pseudogene TRBV3-2) with TRBJ1-1, with TRBD1 identical over 8 bases. The trim removed 1 base at V and 1 base at J, leaving 2 bases unmatched. The CDR3 runs to 15 residues. Germline CDR1 and CDR2: LGHDT and YNNKEL (reference sequence). The CDR3 region is CASSQGQGWNTEAFF. The CDR3, as DNA: TGTGCCAGCAGCCAAGGACAGGGGTGGAACACTGAAGCTTTCTTT.

This chain connects TRBV6-1 to TRBJ2-5; D possibly corresponds to TRBD1 (5 bases). The CDR3 extends over 14 amino acids. Trimming took 2 bases from V and 4 from J, leaving 11 bases between them. CDR1 and CDR2 (germline): MNHNS, SASEGT. This CDR3 reads CASSEMAGIETQYF. The CDR3 DNA follows: TGTGCCAGCAGTGAAATGGCAGGGATAGAGACCCAGTACTTC.

This rearrangement joins TRBV29-1 to TRBJ2-1; D perhaps matches TRBD2 (6 bases). V lost 6 bases to trimming and J lost 9 bases, with 12 bases between them. This CDR3 has 11 amino acids. CDR1 is SQVTM, CDR2 ANQGSEA, per germline. CDR3 protein: CSVGTGLEQFF. DNA for the CDR3: TGCAGCGTGGGGACTGGGCTTGAGCAGTTCTTC.

This sequence joins TRBV6-2 or TRBV6-3 and TRBJ1-5, with 9 bases lining up with TRBD1. V shed 3 bases and J 4 bases; nucleotides not matched to a gene: 4. The CDR3 is made up of 15 amino acids. Germline CDR1 and CDR2: MNHEY and SVGEGT. The CDR3 loop reads CASSYDRGVNQPQHF. CDR3 in DNA: TGTGCCAGCAGTTATGACAGGGGGGTTAATCAGCCCCAGCATTTT.

The CDR3 sequence is CASSPGQGIRTGELFF. The CDR3 coding sequence is TGTGCCAGCAGTCCCGGACAGGGGATAAGGACCGGGGAGCTGTTTTTT. V usage is TRBV7-9 and J usage is TRBJ2-2, with 9 nucleotides matching TRBD1. The CDR3 is 16 amino acids. Germline loops: CDR1 SEHNR, CDR2 FQNEAQ (reference sequence). Unmatched junction bases numbered 10, after V lost 6 bases and J lost 5 bases.